The 17 T cell receptor beta chains below all came from one sample that was sequenced in a study of cytomegalovirus exposure and HLA in healthy donors. 60 Vbeta and 13 Jbeta primers were used in PCR. Method: immunoSEQ multiplex PCR; TCRdb's copy keeps in-frame clones and lacks some. The data show around 180,000 clones, with 80% to 85% seen just once and 0.95% to 1.5% held by the top ten. Sequences were obtained from PBMCs. These receptors all stem from a boy between 2 and 10 years old in good health and CMV-seronegative.

V gene TRBV7-2 combines with J gene TRBJ2-1, with 9 bases fitting TRBD1. Germline assignment: CDR1 SGHTA and CDR2 FQGNSA. This CDR3 is built from 16 residues. V was pared by 5 bases and J by 6 bases, with 11 bases of the junction left unmatched. The CDR3 DNA is TGTGCCAGCAGCCCCCGGGACAGGGTATTCGGCAATGAGCAGTTCTTC. Its translation is CASSPRDRVFGNEQFF.

The chain has TRBV10-2 and TRBJ2-5, with TRBD2 matching 15 bases. Germline V gene data show CDR1 as WSHSY and CDR2 as SAAADI. The CDR3 runs 16 residues. The V segment lost 7 bases and the J segment 5 bases; nucleotides outside the gene matches: 8. CDR3 DNA sequence: TGCGCCAGCATAGGGGGACTAGCGGGGGGCGGGGAGACCCAGTACTTC. Translation: CASIGGLAGGGETQYF.

V gene TRBV15 combines with J gene TRBJ2-5, with no clear D. Trimming stripped 2 bases from V and 2 bases from J, with 6 bases between. The length of the CDR3 is 13 residues. Germline V gene data show CDR1 as LNHNV and CDR2 as YYDKDF (reference sequence). The CDR3 nucleotides read TGTGCCACCAGCAGATACAGACAAGAGACCCAGTACTTC. This gives the protein CATSRYRQETQYF.

The V gene is TRBV18, the J gene TRBJ2-2, with D possibly matching TRBD1 (5 bases). This CDR3 spans 15 amino acids. The germline V and J ends were trimmed by 2 bases and 1 base, with 8 bases remaining between them. Germline CDR1 and CDR2: KGHSH and LQKENI. The CDR3 loop is CASSPEQENTGELFF. The DNA of the CDR3 is TGTGCCAGCTCACCAGAACAGGAGAACACCGGGGAGCTGTTTTTT.

This clone was counted a single time. V is TRBV5-1 and J is TRBJ2-2; 11 bases map to TRBD1. CDR1 and CDR2 from the germline V gene are SGHRS and YFSETQ. The CDR3 runs to 16 residues. V shed 4 bases and J 0 bases; nucleotides not matched to a gene: 2. The CDR3 DNA is TGCGCCAGCAGCCCGGGACAGGGGGCGAACACCGGGGAGCTGTTTTTT. Amino acids: CASSPGQGANTGELFF.

The rearrangement joins TRBV29-1 to TRBJ2-1; TRBD2 aligns across 9 bases. Germline V gene lookup returns CDR1 SQVTM and CDR2 ANQGSEA. There are 15 residues in the CDR3. V gave up 7 bases and J gave up 5 bases; unmatched junction bases: 12. In nucleotides, the CDR3 is TGCAGCGCAAGCGGGAGGCTGAGCCCCGACAATGAGCAGTTCTTC. Amino acids: CSASGRLSPDNEQFF.

This chain joins TRBV7-9 and TRBJ1-1, with 10 bases lining up with TRBD1. The CDR3 extends over 15 amino acids. Germline assignment: CDR1 SEHNR and CDR2 FQNEAQ (reference sequence). The trim removed 5 bases at V and 6 bases at J, leaving 9 bases unmatched. The CDR3 loop reads CASSPTGTGEPEAFF. DNA for the CDR3: TGTGCCAGCAGCCCTACCGGGACAGGGGAACCTGAAGCTTTCTTT.

The chain links TRBV6-6 to TRBJ2-3, with TRBD1 identical over 7 bases. The CDR3 spans 15 residues. With 8 bases clipped from V and 2 bases from J, the junction kept 10 bases outside the gene matches. The germline V gene encodes CDR1 MNHNY and CDR2 SVGAGI (reference sequence). The CDR3 reads CASLDPGQPTDTQYF. CDR3 sequence (DNA): TGTGCCAGCCTTGACCCGGGACAGCCCACAGATACGCAGTATTTT.

The rearrangement links TRBV6-5 to TRBJ1-5; 10 bases agree with TRBD1. From germline, CDR1 is MNHEY and CDR2 SVGAGI. After removal of 5 bases from V and 7 bases from J, the junction contained 5 bases not matched to a gene. This CDR3 contains 14 residues. DNA for the CDR3: TGTGCCAGCAGTGCCGGGACAGGGGACCAGCCCCAGCATTTT. It is translated as CASSAGTGDQPQHF.

This clone came up a few times. The genes are TRBV9 and TRBJ2-5, with D unclear. Germline V lookup: CDR1 SGDLS, CDR2 YYNGEE. V lost 0 bases and J lost 1, with 4 bases in between. This CDR3 is 13 amino acids long. The CDR3 region is CASSVDSQETQYF. The DNA for the CDR3 is TGTGCCAGCAGCGTAGACAGCCAAGAGACCCAGTACTTC.

V gene TRBV19 combines with J gene TRBJ2-3, with TRBD2 as a possible D gene (6 bases). CDR3 size: 14 residues. The germline V gene has CDR1 LNHDA and CDR2 SQIVND (reference sequence). V was pared by 6 bases and J by 6 bases, with 16 bases between. CDR3 in DNA: TGTGCCAGTAGCGCGGGGAGTGTGTCTGATACGCAGTATTTT. It specifies CASSAGSVSDTQYF.

This sequence joins TRBV7-2 and TRBJ2-7; 10 bases map to TRBD2. The CDR3 is 16 residues long. Germline V gives CDR1 SGHTA, CDR2 FQGNSA. V shed 5 bases and J 3 bases; nucleotides not matched to a gene: 10. CDR3 sequence: CASSPASGGPGYEQYV. Written as DNA, the CDR3 is TGTGCCAGCAGCCCGGCTAGCGGGGGCCCGGGCTACGAGCAGTACGTC.

The rearrangement links TRBV10-3 to TRBJ2-5; D is possibly TRBD2 (7 bases). V gave up 6 bases and J gave up 3 bases, with 14 bases separating them. The CDR3 length is 14 residues. CDR1 is ENHRY and CDR2 is SYGVKD in the germline V gene. CDR3 in amino acids: CAIRLGGVEETQYF. The CDR3 DNA is TGTGCCATCAGGCTAGGGGGGGTCGAAGAGACCCAGTACTTC.

The chain employs TRBV27 and TRBJ1-2, with D hard to call. V was shortened by 4 bases and J by 8 bases, with 11 bases between the two germline ends. CDR1 is MNHEY and CDR2 is SMNVEV in the germline V gene (reference sequence). The CDR3 has 12 residues. CDR3 protein: CASSSAGYGYTF. CDR3 DNA: TGTGCCAGCAGTTCAGCGGGGTACGGCTACACCTTC.

This clone has just a few counts. The CDR3 region is CASSLLGQYNEQFF. CDR3 in DNA: TGTGCCAGCAGTTTACTGGGACAGTACAATGAGCAGTTCTTC. This chain connects TRBV27 to TRBJ2-1, with 7 bases identical to TRBD1. This CDR3 comprises 14 residues. The V gene end was trimmed by 2 bases and the J gene end by 4 bases; junction bases not matched to a gene: 2. Per the germline V gene, CDR1 is MNHEY and CDR2 is SMNVEV (reference sequence).

The chain recombines TRBV7-9 with TRBJ2-1, with TRBD1 matching over 8 bases. Germline lookup yields CDR1 SEHNR and CDR2 FQNEAQ (reference sequence). V was clipped by 10 bases and J by 5 bases; unmatched bases: 4. This CDR3 spans 12 amino acids. The CDR3 reads CATMDRDNEQFF. CDR3 DNA: TGTGCCACTATGGACAGGGACAATGAGCAGTTCTTC. Drawing the rest from reference TRBV7-9 and TRBJ2-1, the complete variable domain is DTGVSQNPRHKITKRGQNVTFRCDPISEHNRLYWYRQTLGQGPEFLTYFQNEAQLEKSRLLSDRFSAERPKGSFSTLEIQRTEQGDSAMYLCATMDRDNEQFFGPGTRLTVL.

V and J are TRBV9 and TRBJ2-7; D remains unclear. This CDR3 contains 15 residues. V lost 2 bases, J lost 2 bases, and 14 bases lay in between. Germline V gives CDR1 SGDLS, CDR2 YYNGEE. The CDR3 here is CASSVGADETYEQYF. CDR3 in DNA: TGTGCCAGCAGCGTTGGAGCAGATGAAACCTACGAGCAGTACTTC.